This is a list of T cell receptor beta chains from one sample in a study of blood T cell repertoires in COVID-19. The assay was immunoSEQ multiplex PCR, and TCRdb's table has in-frame clones only and misses some. The sample yields about 170,000 clones, approximately 86% seen once. Sequencing was carried out using peripheral blood. The source is a woman older than 75 with COVID-19, enrolled during active disease. Both conserved end residues are part of each CDR3. D genes are given only for firm matches. Not every row has a clone size; where given, it reads once, few, many or a size class.

v_call	j_call	clone_size	d_call	cdr3_nt	cdr3_aa
TRBV5-5	TRBJ1-2	NA	NA	TGTGCCAGCACCTCAGGGAGGGTGGACGTTGGCTACACCTTC	CASTSGRVDVGYTF
TRBV6-5	TRBJ1-1	NA	TRBD1	TGTGCCAGCAGCCTCGGGACAGGATATGGCACTGAAGCTTTCTTT	CASSLGTGYGTEAFF
TRBV29-1	TRBJ1-4	once	TRBD1	TGCAGCGTTAGTGACAGGGGGGCTAATGAAAAACTGTTTTTT	CSVSDRGANEKLFF
TRBV7-2	TRBJ1-1	NA	NA	TGTGCCAGCAGCTTCGGGACACCGAACACTGAAGCTTTCTTT	CASSFGTPNTEAFF
TRBV6-6	TRBJ2-6	NA	TRBD1	TGTGCCAGCAGCCAATGGACAGGGACTGGGGCCAACGTCCTGACTTTC	CASSQWTGTGANVLTF
TRBV6-1	TRBJ1-1	NA	TRBD1	TGTGCCAGCAGTGAGCCGGGACAGAAGAACACTGAAGCTTTCTTT	CASSEPGQKNTEAFF
TRBV11-3	TRBJ1-1	NA	NA	TGTGCCAGCAGCTTAGGGCAGGAAGATGAAGCTTTCTTT	CASSLGQEDEAFF
TRBV11-2	TRBJ1-1	NA	NA	TGTGCCAGCAGCTTAGACAGGTATACTACTGAAGCTTTCTTT	CASSLDRYTTEAFF
TRBV25-1	TRBJ2-7	few	TRBD2	TGTGCCAGCAGTCAACCGGGACTAACCTACGAGCAGTACTTC	CASSQPGLTYEQYF
TRBV19	TRBJ2-2	NA	NA	TGTGCCAGTAGTAGAGTTGAAGCGAGGAACACCGGGGAGCTGTTTTTT	CASSRVEARNTGELFF
TRBV27	TRBJ2-2	once	TRBD2	TGTGCCAGCAGTTTAGGTTCGGCTAGCGGGATGAACACCGGGGAGCTGTTTTTT	CASSLGSASGMNTGELFF
TRBV20-1	TRBJ1-1	NA	TRBD1	TGCAGTGCTAGAGGGGACAGTGAAGCTTTCTTT	CSARGDSEAFF
TRBV7-9	TRBJ2-3	once	TRBD2	TGTGCCAGCACCTCTAGCGGCGGGAGGGCAGATACGCAGTATTTT	CASTSSGGRADTQYF
TRBV4-2	TRBJ2-7	NA	TRBD2	TGTGCCAGCAGCCAAGGGGGGACTACAACCTACGAGCAGTACTTC	CASSQGGTTTYEQYF
TRBV6-5	TRBJ2-7	once	NA	TGTGCCAGCAGTTACGAGGCGGGGACCACCTACGAGCAGTACTTC	CASSYEAGTTYEQYF
TRBV24-1	TRBJ2-3	NA	NA	TGTGCCACCAGGGGCGGGGCGAACACAGATACGCAGTATTTT	CATRGGANTDTQYF
TRBV6-5	TRBJ2-1	NA	TRBD2	TGTGCCAGCAGCTGGGAGGGAGGGCCTCGTGAGCAGTTCTTC	CASSWEGGPREQFF
TRBV2	TRBJ1-5	NA	TRBD1	TGTGCCAGCCGGACAGGGAGGAACAATCAGCCCCAGCATTTT	CASRTGRNNQPQHF
TRBV11-2	TRBJ2-7	once	TRBD1	TGTGCCAGCAGCTCGGACAGGAACGCCTTGCAGTACTTC	CASSSDRNALQYF
TRBV27	TRBJ2-4	few	NA	TGTGCCAGCAGTCTCGTAGGACAGTCGAGCATTCAGTACTTC	CASSLVGQSSIQYF
TRBV21-1	TRBJ1-2	NA	NA	TGTGCCAGCAGCAAAGCGACAGGGGGCTATGGCTACACCTTC	CASSKATGGYGYTF
TRBV28	TRBJ2-5	NA	TRBD1	TGTGCCAGCAGTGAGCGATTGACAGGGGCCCAGACCCAGTACTTC	CASSERLTGAQTQYF
TRBV19	TRBJ2-1	NA	NA	TGTGCCACCACCAGACCCGGGAGCTCCTACAATGAGCAGTTCTTC	CATTRPGSSYNEQFF
TRBV6-2/TRBV6-3	TRBJ1-1	NA	NA	TGTGCCAGCAGTTACAGACCAGGCAGCACTGAAGCTTTCTTT	CASSYRPGSTEAFF